This record looks at one T cell receptor beta chain sequence and its context. This clonotype was seen a handful of times. Its antigen specificity is not known. No quality values exist for individual bases; no much larger clone is one base distant. These data belong to a study of early T cells in non-severe SARS-CoV-2 infection listed by TCRdb under 2021. With respect to the entire study: TCR sequencing used bulk RNA from unsorted whole blood, so alpha and beta chains could not be paired. Overall study results and their limits: VDJdb matching was skewed toward anti-spike CD8 responses, so virus-specific expansions were likely underestimated and private and CD4 specificities were missed.

The library came from 5' RACE. For sequencing, a NextSeq 500 was employed. The TCR library protocol attached unique molecular identifiers to individual cDNA molecules to correct for sequencing error and PCR bias. TCR alpha and beta chains were both sequenced, and the abundances of alpha and beta sequences in each sample were closely correlated with each other. The published analysis was carried out like this. Decombinator V4 was used to perform V gene, J gene and CDR3 annotation of TCR sequences. Expanded TCRs were defined as changing significantly between any two time points under a Poisson model with p below 0.0001. Abundances of TCRs were expressed as counts per million after normalisation to the total number of TCRs sequenced in each sample. VDJdb, accessed 1 November 2021, was searched for CMV, EBV and SARS-CoV-2 annotated TCRs, with TCRs annotated for multiple antigens excluded. The raw public data were reprocessed by TCRdb itself: fastp quality trimming at Q25, MiXCR clonotype calling, in-frame beta chains only. Duplicate CDR3 protein sequences are folded into a single record with the most common DNA and genes. These V and J calls originate from TCRdb's pipeline instead of the authors' own analysis. The sample table lists fewer than 50,000 distinct CDR3 sequences, 5.5% to 6.5% of them with a count of one. Of the sample, about 2.6% is held by the ten largest clones.

This was a case-control study nested in a cohort of healthcare workers in London, UK, who had nasopharyngeal swab PCR tests and blood samples taken every week. Healthcare workers were recruited during the week of the UK lockdown, between 23 and 31 March 2020, and followed weekly for up to 16 weeks. This clonotype was obtained from an adult who was a healthcare worker with PCR-confirmed SARS-CoV-2 infection or an uninfected control (not recorded which). This specimen consisted of whole blood, obtained at baseline.

The DNA sequence is given as TGTGCCAGCAGCCGGGTGGTTCGGGAGCTGTTTTTT. Translated, it gives CASSRVVRELFF. The rearranged chain carries TRBV11-3 and TRBJ2-2, with no confident D gene call. Reading the germline V gene gives CDR1 SGHNT and CDR2 YENEEA. V drops 5 bases and J drops 9 bases, leaving 10 bases in between. Measured from the cysteine to the phenylalanine, the CDR3 is 12 residues long. Kept here is only the CDR3 DNA, which spans 36 bases and is read in frame from base 1.